The 25 T cell receptor beta chains in this list originate from one sample, sequenced in a study of blood T cell repertoires in COVID-19. This table comes from immunoSEQ multiplex PCR, and its TCRdb copy is limited to in-frame clones, with some not included. The sample contains under 350,000 clones, approximately 86% of which appear only once. The sample was PBMCs or T cells enriched from blood (not recorded which). The receptor set was obtained from a woman between 40 and 55 years old with acute COVID-19.

This clone was seen once. The chain couples TRBV3-1 (or the pseudogene TRBV3-2) to TRBJ2-2; TRBD2 matches at 9 bases. Germline V lookup: CDR1 LGHDT, CDR2 YNNKEL (reference sequence). V was clipped by 0 bases and J by 2 bases; unmatched bases: 4. The CDR3 is 17 residues long. In DNA form, the CDR3 reads TGTGCCAGCAGCCAAGATAGGCTAGCGGGAAACACCGGGGAGCTGTTTTTT. Its translation is CASSQDRLAGNTGELFF.

This chain joins TRBV9 and TRBJ2-7, with 7 bases that match TRBD2. V lost 3 bases to trimming and J lost 2 bases; unmatched junction nucleotides: 5. Germline V gene lookup returns CDR1 SGDLS and CDR2 YYNGEE. This CDR3 is built from 14 residues. CDR3 sequence reads: CASSETGTTYEQYF. CDR3 DNA sequence: TGTGCCAGCAGCGAAACCGGGACTACCTACGAGCAGTACTTC.

The chain recombines TRBV10-3 with TRBJ2-1, with D possibly matching TRBD1 (5 bases). Trimming pared 10 bases from V and 4 bases from J, leaving 20 bases between. Germline values: CDR1 ENHRY, CDR2 SYGVKD. The CDR3 runs 15 residues. The CDR3 loop is CASSRAGEAYNEQFF. The CDR3, as DNA: TGTGCCAGCAGCAGGGCAGGAGAGGCTTACAATGAGCAGTTCTTC.

The CDR3: CASSQGGWDSRRNEQYF. The DNA of the CDR3 is TGTGCCAGCAGCCAAGGTGGGTGGGACAGTCGCCGGAACGAGCAGTACTTC. The gene calls are TRBV14 and TRBJ2-7; TRBD1 agrees at 7 bases. The CDR3 covers 17 residues. CDR1 is SGHDN and CDR2 is FVKESK in the germline V gene. V lost 1 base and J lost 5; bases outside the gene matches: 14.

V and J are TRBV6-5 and TRBJ1-5; a possible D gene is TRBD1 (5 bases). The V gene lost 5 bases and the J gene lost 5 bases, with 16 bases spanning the gap. The V gene's germline CDR1 is MNHEY and CDR2 SVGAGI. This CDR3 has 15 residues. The CDR3 DNA is TGTGCCAGCAGTCCCCATTCTGGAGGGGATCAGCCCCAGCATTTT. Amino acids: CASSPHSGGDQPQHF.

This clone was counted only a few times. This rearrangement joins TRBV7-2 to TRBJ2-5, with D hard to call. This CDR3 region has 13 residues. Per germline, CDR1 SGHTA and CDR2 FQGNSA. The V end was cut by 1 base, the J end by 5 bases, with 8 bases between. In DNA form, the CDR3 reads TGTGCCAGCAGCTTAGGTGTACGGGAGACCCAGTACTTC. Its protein is CASSLGVRETQYF.

The chain has TRBV5-6 and TRBJ2-3; D might be TRBD2 (6 bases). Trimming took 7 bases from V and 0 from J, leaving 6 bases between them. Germline CDR1 is SGHDT and CDR2 is YYEEEE. The CDR3 is 12 amino acids. CDR3 in DNA: TGTGCCAGCGGAGGGAGCACAGATACGCAGTATTTT. It translates to CASGGSTDTQYF.

The chain links TRBV5-1 to TRBJ1-3; unclear D gene. The length of the CDR3 is 15 residues. Deletions cut 0 bases from V and 3 bases from J, with 10 bases between. Germline-derived CDR1 and CDR2 are SGHRS and YFSETQ. CDR3 nucleotides: TGCGCCAGCAGCTTGGGGCAGTCCCTTGGAAACACCATATATTTT. Protein sequence: CASSLGQSLGNTIYF.

The V and J genes are TRBV6-2 or TRBV6-3 and TRBJ2-7, with 11 nucleotides matching TRBD2. This CDR3 contains 17 residues. V lost 0 bases to trimming and J lost 2 bases; unmatched junction nucleotides: 6. Germline assignment: CDR1 MNHEY and CDR2 SVGEGT. As DNA, the CDR3 is TGTGCCAGCAGTTACTCGTCCCTAGCGGGGGGTACCTACGAGCAGTACTTC. It specifies CASSYSSLAGGTYEQYF.

This chain links TRBV28 with TRBJ2-1; D ambiguous. From germline, CDR1 is MDHEN and CDR2 SYDVKM. The CDR3 has 16 amino acids. With 5 bases removed from V and 1 base from J, the gap between germline ends came to 15 bases. In nucleotides, the CDR3 is TGTGCCAGCAGTCCCCTTAGCCCCCGGTCCTACAATGAGCAGTTCTTC. Translation: CASSPLSPRSYNEQFF.

The rearrangement links TRBV3-1 (or the pseudogene TRBV3-2) to TRBJ1-1; 7 bases align to TRBD1. The CDR3 contains 14 residues. V was pared by 4 bases and J by 5 bases, with 7 bases of the junction left unmatched. Germline assignment: CDR1 LGHDT and CDR2 YNNKEL (reference sequence). DNA for the CDR3: TGTGCCAGCAGCCCGGCGCTACAGGGGACTGAAGCTTTCTTT. Its translation is CASSPALQGTEAFF.

This clone has just one count. The rearrangement links TRBV7-9 to TRBJ1-2; D unclear. The CDR3 contains 13 residues. Germline values: CDR1 SEHNR, CDR2 FQNEAQ (reference sequence). The ends were cut back, 2 bases at V and 7 bases at J, with 11 bases in the middle. CDR3 sequence: CASSLYEALGYTF. CDR3 in DNA: TGTGCCAGCAGCTTATATGAGGCGCTTGGCTACACCTTC.

The chain couples TRBV7-6 to TRBJ2-1, with D possibly being TRBD2 (6 bases). Germline loops: CDR1 SGHVS, CDR2 FNYEAQ. The CDR3 extends over 15 amino acids. The V end lost 1 base, the J end lost 13 bases, and 20 bases lay between the germline ends. In nucleotides, the CDR3 is TGTGCCAGCAGCTTAGGATCAGGACTAACCCCGGGACAGTTCTTC. It translates to CASSLGSGLTPGQFF.

The chain couples TRBV6-1 to TRBJ1-2; no definite D call. The CDR3 covers 13 residues. Germline-derived CDR1 and CDR2 are MNHNS and SASEGT. Trimming shortened V by 2 bases and J by 1 base, and 5 bases separated the two germline ends. The CDR3 is CASSESGNYGYTF. DNA of the CDR3: TGTGCCAGCAGTGAAAGCGGTAACTATGGCTACACCTTC.

The V call is TRBV9, the J call TRBJ1-2; D might be TRBD1 (5 bases). V was pared by 3 bases and J by 3 bases, with 12 bases between. Germline lookup yields CDR1 SGDLS and CDR2 YYNGEE. The CDR3 is 14 amino acids. CDR3: CASSALGRDYGYTF. In DNA, the CDR3 is TGTGCCAGCAGCGCCTTGGGGCGCGACTATGGCTACACCTTC.

CDR3 residues: CASSLVGQGAREQYF. As DNA, the CDR3 is TGTGCCAGCAGTTTAGTGGGACAGGGGGCGAGGGAGCAGTACTTC. The chain combines TRBV28 with TRBJ2-7; 12 positions agree with TRBD1. J gave up 7 bases and V 2 bases, and 6 bases lay outside the gene matches. The CDR3 covers 15 residues. Germline loops: CDR1 MDHEN, CDR2 SYDVKM.

This chain joins TRBV4-3 and TRBJ2-2; TRBD2 is a possible D gene (5 bases). The germline CDR1 and CDR2 sequences are LGHNA and YSLEER. Between the trimmed V and J ends, which lost 0 bases and 4 bases, there was a span of 9 bases. CDR3 length: 15 amino acids. The chain's CDR3 is CASSQDRLPTGELFF. The CDR3 DNA is TGCGCCAGCAGCCAAGACAGACTACCCACCGGGGAGCTGTTTTTT.

This chain links TRBV4-1 with TRBJ1-2; D call uncertain. The CDR3 loop spans 14 amino acids. V gave up 2 bases and J gave up 4 bases, with 11 bases separating them. The germline gives CDR1 MGHRA, CDR2 YSYEKL. In DNA, the CDR3 is TGCGCCAGCAGCCAATCGACACCTACCTATGGCTACACCTTC. This translates into CASSQSTPTYGYTF.

This chain connects TRBV9 to TRBJ2-7; 7 bases line up with TRBD1. CDR3 length: 13 amino acids. The germline CDR1 and CDR2 sequences are SGDLS and YYNGEE. The trim removed 4 bases at V and 7 bases at J, leaving 8 bases unmatched. DNA of the CDR3: TGTGCCAGCAGCCCCCCGGGACAGTGGGAGCAGTACTTC. This sequence encodes CASSPPGQWEQYF.

This clone was recorded a few times. The chain couples TRBV9 to TRBJ1-6, with D unclear. V gave up 4 bases and J gave up 5 bases, with 13 bases separating them. Germline V CDR1 and CDR2: SGDLS, YYNGEE. The CDR3 runs to 15 residues. CDR3 residues: CASSPGSGDNSPLHF. Written as DNA, the CDR3 is TGTGCCAGCAGCCCCGGGAGTGGAGATAATTCACCCCTCCACTTT.

The V call is TRBV4-1, the J call TRBJ1-1; TRBD1 aligns across 9 bases. The CDR3 runs to 15 residues. CDR1 is MGHRA and CDR2 is YSYEKL in the germline V gene. V was clipped by 4 bases and J by 1 base; unmatched bases: 4. This chain's CDR3 is CASSPLGQGNTEAFF. The CDR3 nucleotides are TGCGCCAGCAGCCCCCTGGGACAGGGGAACACTGAAGCTTTCTTT.

The genes are TRBV5-5 and TRBJ2-7; 8 bases match TRBD1. The junction had 5 bases not matched to a gene; V was cut back by 6 bases and J by 6 bases. Germline V gives CDR1 SGHKS, CDR2 YYEKEE (reference sequence). CDR3 length: 12 residues. The CDR3 region is CASTMTGVEQYF. In nucleotides, the CDR3 is TGTGCCAGCACCATGACAGGGGTCGAGCAGTACTTC.

The gene calls are TRBV18 and TRBJ2-1; possible D gene TRBD1, 6 bases. V was cut by 5 bases and J by 8 bases, with 16 bases left in between. The CDR3 has 14 amino acids. From germline, CDR1 is KGHSH and CDR2 LQKENI. The CDR3 spells CASSRQQGKDEQFF. The CDR3 DNA is TGTGCCAGCTCAAGACAACAGGGTAAGGATGAGCAGTTCTTC. The full variable domain, rest sourced from reference TRBV18 and TRBJ2-1, is NAGVMQNPRHLVRRRGQEARLRCSPMKGHSHVYWYRQLPEEGLKFMVYLQKENIIDESGMPKERFSAEFPKEGPSILRIQQVVRGDSAAYFCASSRQQGKDEQFFGPGTRLTVL.

V usage is TRBV28 and J usage is TRBJ2-7; D ambiguous. V was shortened by 8 bases and J by 6 bases, with 20 bases between the two germline ends. The CDR3 covers 14 residues. The germline V gene has CDR1 MDHEN and CDR2 SYDVKM. CDR3 DNA sequence: TGTGCCAGCCGTATAGCTTCGCTCCGTTCCGAGCAGTACTTC. Its protein product is CASRIASLRSEQYF.

J is TRBJ2-2 and V is TRBV4-3; possible D gene TRBD1, 6 bases. The CDR3 contains 16 residues. The germline V gene encodes CDR1 LGHNA and CDR2 YSLEER. The V gene lost 1 base and the J gene lost 1 base, with 10 bases spanning the gap. In DNA form, the CDR3 reads TGCGCCAGCAGCCAAGTTGCAGGGGAGAACACCGGGGAGCTGTTTTTT. Its protein is CASSQVAGENTGELFF.